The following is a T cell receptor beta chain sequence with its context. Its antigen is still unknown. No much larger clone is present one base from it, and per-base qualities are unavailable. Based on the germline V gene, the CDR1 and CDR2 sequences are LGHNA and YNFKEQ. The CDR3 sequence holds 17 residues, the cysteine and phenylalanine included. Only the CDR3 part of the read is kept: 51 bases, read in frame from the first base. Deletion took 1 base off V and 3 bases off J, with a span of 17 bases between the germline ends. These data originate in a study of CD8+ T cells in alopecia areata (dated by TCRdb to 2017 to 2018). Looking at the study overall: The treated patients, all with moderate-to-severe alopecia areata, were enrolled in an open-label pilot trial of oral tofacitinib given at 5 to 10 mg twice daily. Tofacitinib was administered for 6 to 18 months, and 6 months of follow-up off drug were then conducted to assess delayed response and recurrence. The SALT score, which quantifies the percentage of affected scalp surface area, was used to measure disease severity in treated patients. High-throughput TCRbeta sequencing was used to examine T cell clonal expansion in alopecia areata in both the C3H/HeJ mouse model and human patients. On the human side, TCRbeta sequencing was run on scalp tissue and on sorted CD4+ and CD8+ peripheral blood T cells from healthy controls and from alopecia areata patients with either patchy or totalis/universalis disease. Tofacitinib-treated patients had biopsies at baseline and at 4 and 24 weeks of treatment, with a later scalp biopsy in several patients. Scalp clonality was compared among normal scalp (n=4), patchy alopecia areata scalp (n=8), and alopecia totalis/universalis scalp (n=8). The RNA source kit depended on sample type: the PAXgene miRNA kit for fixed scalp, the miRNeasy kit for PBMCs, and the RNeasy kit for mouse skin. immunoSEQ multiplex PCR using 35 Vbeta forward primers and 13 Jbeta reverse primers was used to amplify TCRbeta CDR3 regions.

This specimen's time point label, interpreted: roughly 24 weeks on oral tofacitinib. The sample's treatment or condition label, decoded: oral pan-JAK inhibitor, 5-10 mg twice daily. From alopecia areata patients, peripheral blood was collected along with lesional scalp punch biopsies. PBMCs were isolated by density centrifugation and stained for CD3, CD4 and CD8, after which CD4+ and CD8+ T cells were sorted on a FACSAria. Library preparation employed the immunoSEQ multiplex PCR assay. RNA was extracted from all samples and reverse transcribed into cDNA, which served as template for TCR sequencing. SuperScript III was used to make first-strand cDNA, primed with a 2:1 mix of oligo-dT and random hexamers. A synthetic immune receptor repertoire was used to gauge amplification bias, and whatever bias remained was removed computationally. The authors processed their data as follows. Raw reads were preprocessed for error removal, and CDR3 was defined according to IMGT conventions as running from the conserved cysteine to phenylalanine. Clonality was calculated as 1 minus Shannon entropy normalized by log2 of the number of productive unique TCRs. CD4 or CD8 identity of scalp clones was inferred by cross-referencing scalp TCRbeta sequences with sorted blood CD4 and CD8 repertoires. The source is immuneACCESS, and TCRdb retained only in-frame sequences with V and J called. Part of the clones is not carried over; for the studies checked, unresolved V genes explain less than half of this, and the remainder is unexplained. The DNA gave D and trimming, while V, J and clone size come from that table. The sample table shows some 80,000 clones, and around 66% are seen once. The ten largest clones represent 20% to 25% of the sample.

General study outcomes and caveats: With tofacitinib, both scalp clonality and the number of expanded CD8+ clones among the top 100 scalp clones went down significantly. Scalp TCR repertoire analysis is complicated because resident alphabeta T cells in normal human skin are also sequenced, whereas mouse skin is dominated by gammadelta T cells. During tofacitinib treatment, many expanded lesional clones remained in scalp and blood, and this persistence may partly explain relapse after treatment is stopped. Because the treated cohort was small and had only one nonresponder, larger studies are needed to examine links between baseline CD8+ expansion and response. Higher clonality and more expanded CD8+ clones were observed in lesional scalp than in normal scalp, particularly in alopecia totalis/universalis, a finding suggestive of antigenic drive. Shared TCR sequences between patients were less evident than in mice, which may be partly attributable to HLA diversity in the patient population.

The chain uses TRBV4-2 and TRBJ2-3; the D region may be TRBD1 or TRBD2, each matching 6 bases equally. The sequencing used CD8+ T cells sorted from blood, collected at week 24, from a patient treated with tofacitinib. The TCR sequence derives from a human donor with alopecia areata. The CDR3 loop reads CASSQVEGGRETDTQYF. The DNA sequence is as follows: TGTGCCAGCAGCCAAGTCGAGGGGGGTAGGGAAACAGATACGCAGTATTTT.